This T cell receptor (beta chain) was obtained from a study of cytomegalovirus exposure and HLA in healthy donors. With respect to this clone: Its antigen is not identified.

PCR primers comprised 60 Vbeta and 13 Jbeta primers. Here immunoSEQ multiplex PCR was the method, and the copy in TCRdb shows in-frame clones only, minus some. Of around 150,000 clones listed, about 70% are singletons. Study-level points and caveats: Investigators reported under 200 TCR beta chains as tied to cytomegalovirus.

V shed 3 bases, J shed 1 base, and the junction held 6 bases outside the gene matches. The germline V gene encodes CDR1 SGDLS and CDR2 YYNGEE. The length of the CDR3 is 16 residues. This receptor was identified in a woman aged 40 to 50 in good health and CMV-seronegative. Material for sequencing was PBMCs. V gene TRBV9 combines with J gene TRBJ2-3; 9 bases line up with TRBD1. CDR3 sequence reads: CASSGGTGYRTDTQYF. CDR3 nucleotides: TGTGCCAGCAGCGGAGGGACAGGGTATCGCACAGATACGCAGTATTTT.